Listed here is a single T cell receptor (beta chain). The data originate from a study of blood T cell repertoires in COVID-19. About the research overall: Samples taken during acute and convalescent COVID-19 were collected in the United States, Italy and Spain. Sample material is recorded as cDNA or gDNA derived from T cells, B-cell-depleted T cells, or PBMCs.

Deletions cut 8 bases from V and 0 bases from J, with 18 bases between. Germline V gives CDR1 SGHTA, CDR2 FQGNSA. The CDR3 runs to 16 residues. Produced via immunoSEQ multiplex PCR; TCRdb's table is partial and in-frame only. The sample consists of approximately 210,000 clones, 84% of them appearing once. Those enrolled in Seattle joined during active infection and were followed longitudinally afterward. The V call is TRBV7-2, the J call TRBJ2-3, with D possibly being TRBD2 (5 bases). This TCR was sampled from a woman aged 80 or older with COVID-19, enrolled during active disease. The sample comprised peripheral blood. CDR3 in DNA: TGTGCCAGCGGAAGAGGGCAATACCCTAGCACAGATACGCAGTATTTT. It is translated as CASGRGQYPSTDTQYF.